Listed here are 6 T cell receptor beta chains from one sample, sequenced in a study of T cell changes during pregnancy in multiple sclerosis. Sequenced by immunoSEQ multiplex PCR; TCRdb stores in-frame clones only, minus some. Here the sample spans around 62,000 clones, over 75% being singletons. Material: peripheral blood, obtained in the third trimester of pregnancy. The receptors derive from a female donor with multiple sclerosis, enrolled in a pregnancy study.

V gene TRBV30 combines with J gene TRBJ2-3, with D uncertain. CDR1 and CDR2 (germline): GTSNPN, SVGIG (reference sequence). V gave up 7 bases and J gave up 7 bases, with 18 bases separating them. The CDR3 has 13 residues. The CDR3 protein is CASLVFTLNTQYF. Written as DNA, the CDR3 is TGTGCCTCCCTGGTTTTTACTCTGAATACGCAGTATTTT.

The chain recombines TRBV30 with TRBJ1-1; no definite D call. Germline V gene sequence: CDR1 GTSNPN, CDR2 SVGIG (reference sequence). CDR3 size: 14 residues. Trimming cost V 5 bases and J 1 base, with 14 bases left between them. The CDR3 here is CAWFPRSPNTEAFF. The CDR3, as DNA: TGTGCCTGGTTCCCCAGGTCCCCGAACACTGAAGCTTTCTTT.

The J gene is TRBJ1-4, the V gene TRBV5-4; 8 bases agree with TRBD1. J lost 8 bases, V lost 3 bases, and 9 bases had no gene match. CDR1 is SGHNT and CDR2 is YYREEE in the germline V gene (reference sequence). The CDR3 has 15 residues. The CDR3 nucleotides are TGTGCCAGCAGCTCCAAGGACAGGGAAGACGAAAAACTGTTTTTT. Encoded protein: CASSSKDREDEKLFF. The whole variable domain, filled in from reference TRBV5-4 and TRBJ1-4, reads ETGVTQSPTHLIKTRGQQVTLRCSSQSGHNTVSWYQQALGQGPQFIFQYYREEENGRGNFPPRFSGLQFPNYSSELNVNALELDDSALYLCASSSKDREDEKLFFGSGTQLSVL.

The CDR3: CASSFEGAADTQYF. CDR3 nucleotides: TGTGCCAGCAGTTTTGAGGGAGCAGCAGATACGCAGTATTTT. The rearrangement links TRBV27 to TRBJ2-3; TRBD2 might be the D (5 bases). Germline CDR1 reads MNHEY; CDR2 reads SMNVEV (reference sequence). The CDR3 has 14 residues. Trimming pared 3 bases from V and 4 bases from J, leaving 11 bases between.

V and J are TRBV6-5 and TRBJ1-1; D is unresolved. Trimming took 2 bases from V and 3 from J, leaving 10 bases between them. CDR1 and CDR2 (germline): MNHEY, SVGAGI. This CDR3 spans 14 amino acids. CDR3 nucleotides: TGTGCCAGCAGTTACATGGAGATAGACACTGAAGCTTTCTTT. It yields the protein CASSYMEIDTEAFF.

The gene calls are TRBV7-8 and TRBJ1-5, with D perhaps matching TRBD1 (5 bases). There are 15 residues in the CDR3. Germline loops: CDR1 SGHVS, CDR2 FQNEAQ. V was clipped by 5 bases and J by 4 bases, with 15 bases between them. The CDR3 sequence is CASSQDAQGNQPQHF. CDR3 nucleotide sequence: TGTGCCAGCAGCCAGGACGCGCAGGGTAATCAGCCCCAGCATTTT. The variable domain in full, with the rest retrieved from reference TRBV7-8 and TRBJ1-5, is GAGVSQSPRYKVAKRGQDVALRCDPISGHVSLFWYQQALGQGPEFLTYFQNEAQLDKSGLPSDRFFAERPEGSVSTLKIQRTQQEDSAVYLCASSQDAQGNQPQHFGDGTRLSIL.